The TCR beta chain described here comes from a study of early T cells in non-severe SARS-CoV-2 infection. Study background: The chains were unpaired, and the sequenced material was bulk RNA from unsorted whole blood.

This clonotype appeared a few times. The antigen remains unidentified. The germline V gene has CDR1 SEHNR and CDR2 FQNEAQ (reference sequence). Trimming at V came to 2 bases and at J to 6 bases, leaving 5 bases not matched to a gene. CDR3 length equals 15 residues. Unique molecular identifiers (one per individual cDNA molecule) were attached. TCRdb re-called the 5' RACE reads through MiXCR, storing one row per CDR3 protein. The data show more than 55,000 distinct CDR3 sequences, over 3.5% seen once. Study findings and constraints: VDJdb matching favored anti-spike CD8 responses, missing private and CD4 specificities.

Sequenced material: whole blood, taken at baseline. This TCR derives from an adult who was a healthcare worker with PCR-confirmed SARS-CoV-2 infection or an uninfected control (not recorded which). The donor label of this sample is uncertain. V is TRBV7-9 and J is TRBJ2-3; 10 nucleotides match TRBD2. The CDR3 reads CASSLPAGGPDTQYF. CDR3 sequence (DNA): TGTGCCAGCAGCTTACCAGCGGGGGGGCCTGATACGCAGTATTTT. The full variable domain, rest sourced from reference TRBV7-9 and TRBJ2-3, is DTGVSQNPRHKITKRGQNVTFRCDPISEHNRLYWYRQTLGQGPEFLTYFQNEAQLEKSRLLSDRFSAERPKGSFSTLEIQRTEQGDSAMYLCASSLPAGGPDTQYFGPGTRLTVL.